One and the same sample provided the 11 T cell receptor beta chains below, sequenced in a study of T cells in Graves' hyperthyroidism and ophthalmopathy. It was RNA transcripts that yielded the amplified TCR beta CDR3 regions. First-round RT-PCR targeting the TCR CDR3 was performed with the HTBI primer set. MiXCR was run by TCRdb on the multiplex PCR reads, yielding one entry per CDR3 protein. The repertoire consists of about 270,000 distinct CDR3 sequences, with 24% occurring once and the leading ten covering around 32%. What was sequenced was blood. Every receptor here comes from a woman aged 40 to 49 with Graves' ophthalmopathy.

V and J are TRBV24-1 and TRBJ2-7; D call uncertain. Germline V gene sequence: CDR1 KGHDR, CDR2 SFDVKD. Trimming stripped 5 bases from V and 6 bases from J, with 10 bases between. The CDR3 contains 12 residues. The CDR3 is CATSVVTAEQYF. DNA for the CDR3: TGTGCCACCAGTGTCGTCACCGCCGAGCAGTACTTC.

V usage is TRBV5-1 and J usage is TRBJ1-1; TRBD1 is a possible D gene (5 bases). V shed 0 bases and J shed 10 bases, with 10 bases lying between them. Germline V gene lookup returns CDR1 SGHRS and CDR2 YFSETQ. The CDR3 is 12 amino acids. The CDR3, as DNA: TGCGCCAGCAGCTTGGCCGGGGGGGTAGCTTTCTTT. This encodes CASSLAGGVAFF.

A single count supports this clonotype. The rearrangement joins TRBV29-1 to TRBJ1-3; D remains ambiguous. V lost 4 bases and J lost 4, with 5 bases in between. The CDR3 consists of 11 residues. From germline, CDR1 is SQVTM and CDR2 ANQGSEA. Here the CDR3 DNA reads TGCAGCGTTGTTTGGGGAAACACCATATATTTT. It codes for CSVVWGNTIYF.

V usage is TRBV13 and J usage is TRBJ2-7; the match to TRBD2 covers 7 bases. This CDR3 is 17 amino acids long. V was clipped by 1 base and J by 3 bases; unmatched bases: 12. From germline, CDR1 is PRHDT and CDR2 FYEKMQ (reference sequence). CDR3 DNA: TGTGCCAGCAGCTTAGTGCTAGGGGCTAGCGGAGACTACGAGCAGTACTTC. Residues: CASSLVLGASGDYEQYF. The full variable domain, in which reference TRBV13 and TRBJ2-7 provide the parts outside the CDR3, is AAGVIQSPRHLIKEKRETATLKCYPIPRHDTVYWYQQGPGQDPQFLISFYEKMQSDKGSIPDRFSAQQFSDYHSELNMSSLELGDSALYFCASSLVLGASGDYEQYFGPGTRLTVT.

The chain combines TRBV6-1 with TRBJ2-7, with D perhaps TRBD1 (6 bases). Germline V lookup: CDR1 MNHNS, CDR2 SASEGT. V lost 6 bases and J 3 bases, leaving 15 bases between the germline ends. This CDR3 region has 14 residues. Here the CDR3 reads CASRVSGDGYEQYF. The CDR3 DNA reads TGTGCCAGCAGGGTTTCAGGGGATGGCTACGAGCAGTACTTC.

As concerns this clonotype: A clone one base away is much larger, so this may be a read error. The CDR3 loop reads CVSTFITQGAAEAFF. CDR3 nucleotides: TGCGTCAGCACCTTTATTACACAGGGGGCGGCTGAAGCTTTCTTT. This rearrangement joins TRBV5-1 to TRBJ1-1, with 9 bases lining up with TRBD1. Germline CDR1 reads SGHRS; CDR2 reads YFSETQ. The CDR3 consists of 15 residues.

The chain is built from TRBV30 and TRBJ2-2; D not certain. The germline V gene has CDR1 GTSNPN and CDR2 SVGIG (reference sequence). Trimming removed 0 bases from V and 7 bases from J, with 9 bases in between. There are 13 residues in the CDR3. CDR3 DNA: TGTGCCTGGAGTGTACAGTGGCACGGGGAGCTGTTTTTT. Its protein product is CAWSVQWHGELFF. Full variable domain (rest looked up from reference TRBV30 and TRBJ2-2): SQTIHQWPATLVQPVGSPLSLECTVEGTSNPNLYWYRQAAGRGLQLLFYSVGIGQISSEVPQNLSASRPQDRQFILSSKKLLLSDSGFYLCAWSVQWHGELFFGEGSRLTVL.

The rearrangement links TRBV6-1 to TRBJ1-6, with a tentative D call TRBD1 (5 bases). The CDR3 spans 12 residues. CDR1 is MNHNS, CDR2 SASEGT, per germline. The CDR3: CVSGTSKVSLHF. DNA for the CDR3: TGTGTCTCCGGGACCTCGAAAGTATCCCTCCACTTT.

This clonotype was detected ten times or more. J is TRBJ2-7 and V is TRBV12-3 or TRBV12-4; the match to TRBD1 covers 8 bases. The CDR3 extends over 15 amino acids. Trimming took 8 bases from V and 6 from J; bases not matched to a gene: 15. CDR3 protein: CASQERGQGRREQYF. DNA for the CDR3: TGTGCCAGCCAAGAGAGAGGACAGGGAAGACGCGAGCAGTACTTC.

This clonotype was recorded at least ten times. The V and J genes are TRBV4-2 and TRBJ1-1, with D possibly matching TRBD1 (5 bases). The CDR3 totals 13 residues. Deletions cut 2 bases from V and 7 bases from J, with 11 bases between. Per germline, CDR1 LGHNA and CDR2 YNFKEQ. The CDR3 loop reads CASSQTGTNEAFF. In nucleotides, the CDR3 is TGTGCCAGCAGCCAAACCGGGACCAATGAAGCTTTCTTT.

This clonotype appeared many times. The chain has TRBV28 and TRBJ2-1; 11 nucleotides match TRBD2. The CDR3 length is 16 residues. Germline V gives CDR1 MDHEN, CDR2 SYDVKM. J gave up 3 bases and V 6 bases, and 7 bases lay outside the gene matches. The CDR3 region is CASSRPTSGVYNEQFF. The CDR3 DNA reads TGTGCCAGCAGCCGCCCGACTAGCGGGGTCTACAATGAGCAGTTCTTC. Looking up the rest from reference TRBV28 and TRBJ2-1 gives the full variable domain: DVKVTQSSRYLVKRTGEKVFLECVQDMDHENMFWYRQDPGLGLRLIYFSYDVKMKEKGDIPEGYSVSREKKERFSLILESASTNQTSMYLCASSRPTSGVYNEQFFGPGTRLTVL.